This entry lists 10 T cell receptor beta chains sequenced from one sample in a study of T cell responses to AZD1222 COVID-19 vaccine. The repertoire was sequenced with immunoSEQ multiplex PCR; TCRdb's copy has only in-frame clones and lacks some. In the table there are 100,000 to 150,000 clones, 80% to 95% of which are singletons. This specimen consisted of peripheral blood, obtained 28 days after the second AZD1222 dose. These TCRs come from an adult who received the AZD1222 COVID-19 vaccine.

The gene calls are TRBV6-2 or TRBV6-3 and TRBJ2-7; no definite D call. Deletions cut 2 bases from V and 2 bases from J, with 10 bases between. From germline, CDR1 is MNHEY and CDR2 SVGEGT. The CDR3 has 14 amino acids. The CDR3: CASSYRVHTYEQYF. CDR3 DNA sequence: TGTGCCAGCAGTTACAGGGTGCACACCTACGAGCAGTACTTC.

The chain links TRBV12-5 to TRBJ2-1; no reliable D call. Germline V lookup: CDR1 LGHNT, CDR2 FRNRAP. CDR3 size: 12 residues. V was clipped by 3 bases and J by 5 bases, with 5 bases between them. The DNA for the CDR3 is TGTGCTAGTGGTTTCCGGGACAATGAGCAGTTCTTC. Amino acid sequence: CASGFRDNEQFF. The entire variable domain, with the rest obtained from reference TRBV12-5 and TRBJ2-1, is as follows: DARVTQTPRHKVTEMGQEVTMRCQPILGHNTVFWYRQTMMQGLELLAYFRNRAPLDDSGMPKDRFSAEMPDATLATLKIQPSEPRDSAVYFCASGFRDNEQFFGPGTRLTVL.

V usage is TRBV12-3 or TRBV12-4 and J usage is TRBJ2-7; possibly TRBD1 for D (5 bases). The CDR3 loop spans 13 amino acids. V gave up 0 bases and J gave up 6 bases, with 9 bases separating them. The CDR3 region has the DNA TGTGCCAGCAGTTTAGCAGGCAGGGCCGAGCAGTACTTC. Protein sequence: CASSLAGRAEQYF.

The rearrangement joins TRBV9 to TRBJ1-2; D call uncertain. The CDR3 sequence is 16 residues long. Per the germline V gene, CDR1 is SGDLS and CDR2 is YYNGEE. Trimming removed 6 bases from V and 3 bases from J, with 21 bases in between. CDR3 residues: CASKLTPDAADYGYTF. CDR3 nucleotides: TGTGCCAGCAAATTAACCCCGGATGCGGCTGACTATGGCTACACCTTC.

The V call is TRBV4-2, the J call TRBJ1-3; tentatively, D is TRBD1 (5 bases). V gave up 1 base and J gave up 4 bases, with 14 bases separating them. CDR3 length equals 16 residues. CDR1 is LGHNA and CDR2 is YNFKEQ in the germline V gene. The CDR3 DNA sequence: TGTGCCAGCAGCCAAGTCTTGGGCAGGGAGGGAAACACCATATATTTT. Translating gives CASSQVLGREGNTIYF.

V usage is TRBV27 and J usage is TRBJ2-7; D remains ambiguous. The CDR3 is made up of 13 amino acids. Germline V gene sequence: CDR1 MNHEY, CDR2 SMNVEV (reference sequence). The V end was cut by 8 bases, the J end by 2 bases, with 13 bases between. The CDR3 sequence: CASLRIGTYEQYF. The CDR3 DNA sequence: TGTGCCAGCCTCCGGATAGGGACCTACGAGCAGTACTTC.

V is TRBV5-5 and J is TRBJ2-2; D is unclear. The CDR3 runs to 14 residues. V was shortened by 3 bases and J by 0 bases, with 6 bases between the two germline ends. Per germline, CDR1 SGHKS and CDR2 YYEKEE (reference sequence). CDR3: CASSSDTNTGELFF. CDR3 bases: TGTGCCAGCAGCTCAGACACGAACACCGGGGAGCTGTTTTTT.

V is TRBV6-6 and J is TRBJ2-5; D perhaps matches TRBD1 (6 bases). This CDR3 is 15 amino acids long. From germline, CDR1 is MNHNY and CDR2 SVGAGI (reference sequence). V dropped 7 bases and J dropped 1 base, with 16 bases sitting between them. DNA of the CDR3: TGTGCCAGCAACGTGGGGGCTGGGTCCCAAGAGACCCAGTACTTC. As protein: CASNVGAGSQETQYF.

The V call is TRBV25-1, the J call TRBJ1-6; D may be TRBD1 (6 bases). The CDR3 runs 14 residues. Trimming removed 6 bases at V and 9 bases at J, with 15 bases between. Germline-derived CDR1 and CDR2 are MGHDK and SYGVNS. The CDR3 sequence is CASSPEGGSSPLHF. DNA of the CDR3: TGTGCCAGCAGCCCAGAGGGGGGGAGTTCACCCCTCCACTTT. Full variable domain (missing parts from reference TRBV25-1 and TRBJ1-6): EADIYQTPRYLVIGTGKKITLECSQTMGHDKMYWYQQDPGMELHLIHYSYGVNSTEKGDLSSESTVSRIRTEHFPLTLESARPSHTSQYLCASSPEGGSSPLHFGNGTRLTVT.

V gene TRBV7-3 combines with J gene TRBJ2-2; TRBD2 matches 11 bases. There are 17 residues in the CDR3. Germline trimming cut 0 bases from V and 4 bases from J; bases unmatched to any gene: 4. Per the germline V gene, CDR1 is SGHTA and CDR2 is FQGTGA. The CDR3 DNA reads as TGTGCCAGCAGCTTAACGACAGGACTAGCGGGCACCGGGGAGCTGTTTTTT. Protein sequence: CASSLTTGLAGTGELFF.